These T cell receptor beta chains were read from a single sample in a study of early T cells in non-severe SARS-CoV-2 infection. One entry per CDR3 protein, called by TCRdb with MiXCR from the 5' RACE reads. This sample has 35,000 to 45,000 distinct CDR3 sequences; 6% to 9.5% occur once, and the top ten carry around 11%. Material: whole blood, obtained at baseline. The receptors stem from an adult who was a healthcare worker with PCR-confirmed SARS-CoV-2 infection or an uninfected control (not recorded which). The CDR3 runs from the conserved cysteine through the conserved F or W. The D gene is left open where the match is weak. Clone size appears in some rows only: once, few, many, or a class for an expanded clone.

-	13	few	TRBV30	TRBJ1-2	TGTGCCTGGGATTACGGGGCTGAGAATGGCTACACCTTC	CAWDYGAENGYTF
-	14	many	TRBV11-2	TRBJ1-6	TGTGCCAGCAGCTTAGGGCAGGCACAAGGGCCCCTCCACTTT	CASSLGQAQGPLHF
-	14	-	TRBV27	TRBJ1-1	TGTGCCAGCAGTTTCGGAGGGGGAGAAACTGAAGCTTTCTTT	CASSFGGGETEAFF
-	13	-	TRBV5-1	TRBJ2-2	TGCGCCAGCAGCTTACCGGCCGCCGGGGAGCTGTTTTTT	CASSLPAAGELFF
-	15	many	TRBV5-1	TRBJ2-7	TGCGCCAGCAGCTTTACAGCCGAGTCTTCGGGGCCGCAGTACTTC	CASSFTAESSGPQYF
-	13	many	TRBV15	TRBJ1-1	TGTGCCACCAGCAGAGATTGGGCGGGCGAAGCTTTCTTT	CATSRDWAGEAFF
TRBD1	14	many	TRBV29-1	TRBJ2-5	TGCAGCGCTGGAGCCGGGACAGAAAAAGAGACCCAGTACTTC	CSAGAGTEKETQYF
-	13	-	TRBV9	TRBJ2-7	TGTGCCAGCAGCGCGGGGGACCGCTACGAGCAGTACTTC	CASSAGDRYEQYF
-	15	-	TRBV12-3/TRBV12-4	TRBJ2-3	TGTGCCAGCAGCCCCCGTTCTGGTCGAGAAGATACGCAGTATTTT	CASSPRSGREDTQYF
-	14	-	TRBV10-3	TRBJ2-3	TGTGCCATCAGTGGGGGGAGAAGCACAGATACGCAGTATTTT	CAISGGRSTDTQYF
TRBD2	14	many	TRBV20-1	TRBJ2-3	TGCAGTGCCCTGACTAGCGGGGCCACAGATACGCAGTATTTT	CSALTSGATDTQYF
TRBD1	14	-	TRBV5-1	TRBJ2-7	TGCGCCAGCAGCCCGGGACAGGTCCCCTACGAGCAGTACTTC	CASSPGQVPYEQYF
TRBD1	16	many	TRBV14	TRBJ1-2	TGTGCCAGCAGCCAAGTTCCAGGGGGCGCATCACATGGCTACACCTTC	CASSQVPGGASHGYTF
-	15	few	TRBV7-2	TRBJ2-3	TGTGCCAGCAGCTTCGGAGGGGGCGCGATGGATACGCAGTATTTT	CASSFGGGAMDTQYF
-	15	many	TRBV2	TRBJ2-1	TGTGCCAGCATGCGTGGTGGCAGCTCCTACAATGAGCAGTTCTTC	CASMRGGSSYNEQFF
TRBD1	14	-	TRBV11-2	TRBJ1-6	TGTGCCAGCTCATCGGGACAGCAAAATTCACCCCTCCACTTT	CASSSGQQNSPLHF
-	15	many	TRBV6-2/TRBV6-3	TRBJ1-1	TGTGCCAGCAGTTTCAGCTTACTATCCGGCACTGAAGCTTTCTTT	CASSFSLLSGTEAFF
TRBD1	15	few	TRBV7-2	TRBJ2-7	TGTGCCAGCAGCCTTACACCGGGACAGGGTACCGAGCAGTACTTC	CASSLTPGQGTEQYF
-	13	many	TRBV28	TRBJ1-4	TGTGCCAGCCTAGGGGGTCCTAATGAAAAACTGTTTTTT	CASLGGPNEKLFF
TRBD2	16	few	TRBV6-4	TRBJ2-3	TGTGCCAGCAGTGACTCAAGTAGCGGGGGGGCAGATACGCAGTATTTT	CASSDSSSGGADTQYF
TRBD1	13	-	TRBV7-9	TRBJ2-7	TGTGCCAGCAGCTTAGGGACAGGTCGGGAGCAGTACTTC	CASSLGTGREQYF
-	12	many	TRBV21-1	TRBJ1-6	TGTGCCAGCAGCAGGGGAAATTCACCCCTCCACTTT	CASSRGNSPLHF
-	14	-	TRBV3-1	TRBJ1-6	TGTGCCAGCAGCCCACGGACAGAAAACTCACCCCTCCACTTT	CASSPRTENSPLHF
-	15	many	TRBV21-1	TRBJ1-1	TGTGCCAGCAGCCCGCTGGCCGGGTGGAACACTGAAGCTTTCTTT	CASSPLAGWNTEAFF
TRBD1	14	-	TRBV6-6	TRBJ1-1	TGTGCCACCGAGACAGGGACGGGGAACACTGAAGCTTTCTTT	CATETGTGNTEAFF
-	15	few	TRBV20-1	TRBJ2-1	TGCAGTGCTAGTAGAGCGGTCCTTAAGTACAATGAGCAGTTCTTC	CSASRAVLKYNEQFF
-	16	-	TRBV6-6	TRBJ2-4	TGTGCCAGCAGTTACTCCAAATTGGATTTATCAGACATTCAGTACTTC	CASSYSKLDLSDIQYF